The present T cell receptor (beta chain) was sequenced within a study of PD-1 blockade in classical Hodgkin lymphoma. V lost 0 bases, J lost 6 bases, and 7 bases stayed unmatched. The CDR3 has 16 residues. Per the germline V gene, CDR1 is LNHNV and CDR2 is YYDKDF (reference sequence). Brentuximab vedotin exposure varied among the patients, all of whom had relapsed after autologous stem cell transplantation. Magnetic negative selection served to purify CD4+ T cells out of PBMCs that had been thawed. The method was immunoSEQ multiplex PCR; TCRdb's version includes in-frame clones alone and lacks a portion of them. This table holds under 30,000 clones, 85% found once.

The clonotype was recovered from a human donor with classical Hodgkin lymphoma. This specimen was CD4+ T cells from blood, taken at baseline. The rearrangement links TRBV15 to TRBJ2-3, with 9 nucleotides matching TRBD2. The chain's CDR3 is CATSRDPGAGGDTQYF. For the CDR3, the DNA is TGTGCCACCAGCAGAGATCCTGGTGCGGGAGGGGATACGCAGTATTTT.